The 15 T cell receptor beta chains reported below all come from one sample, sequenced in a study of shared clonotypes between healthy human individuals. Repertoires were generated with immunoSEQ multiplex PCR, while TCRdb's copy carries only in-frame clones and drops some. Of more than 400,000 clones in the sample, more than 65% were seen once. Source material: PBMCs. These receptors were taken from a middle-aged woman in good health. Some clones in this sample may be carry-over from other donors' samples.

The rearrangement links TRBV28 to TRBJ2-7; either TRBD1 or TRBD2 may fit D (5 bases each). CDR3 length: 13 amino acids. Deletions cut 7 bases from V and 7 bases from J, with 17 bases between. Germline V gene sequence: CDR1 MDHEN, CDR2 SYDVKM. The CDR3 region has the DNA TGTGCCAGCATTGGGGCCGGGACGGGGGAGCAGTACTTC. This codes for CASIGAGTGEQYF.

As concerns this clone: A single base is all that separates this from a far larger clone, so a read error is likely. The V and J genes are TRBV29-1 and TRBJ2-2, with 7 nucleotides matching TRBD1. This CDR3 contains 14 residues. Germline values: CDR1 SQVTM, CDR2 ANQGSEA. CDR3 sequence: CSVVRTGNTGELLF. CDR3 coding DNA: TGCAGCGTTGTTAGGACAGGAAACACCGGGGAGCTGCTTTTT.

J is TRBJ2-7 and V is TRBV30; D could derive from TRBD1 or TRBD2 (5 bases each). Germline V gives CDR1 GTSNPN, CDR2 SVGIG (reference sequence). With 8 bases removed from V and 2 bases from J, the gap between germline ends came to 22 bases. CDR3 length: 15 residues. This CDR3 reads CATAGVYRGAYEQYF. The CDR3, as DNA: TGTGCCACCGCTGGGGTCTACCGAGGGGCCTACGAGCAGTACTTC.

The chain is built from TRBV13 and TRBJ2-3, with D perhaps matching TRBD2 (5 bases). Germline loops: CDR1 PRHDT, CDR2 FYEKMQ (reference sequence). The CDR3 contains 16 residues. Trimming stripped 5 bases from V and 4 bases from J, with 19 bases between. The CDR3, as DNA: TGTGCCAGCAGCCGCGACGGGCACCGGGGTGCAGATACGCAGTATTTT. Translated: CASSRDGHRGADTQYF.

This chain uses TRBV27 with TRBJ2-1; D is unclear. The ends were cut back, 4 bases at V and 0 bases at J, with 10 bases in the middle. This CDR3 comprises 15 residues. Germline assignment: CDR1 MNHEY and CDR2 SMNVEV (reference sequence). The CDR3 nucleotides are TGTGCCAGCAGTTGGACGGTGAGCTCCTACAATGAGCAGTTCTTC. As protein: CASSWTVSSYNEQFF.

In the case of this clone: This specimen includes other DNA sequences encoding the same CDR3. J is TRBJ1-5 and V is TRBV19; perhaps TRBD1 as D (5 bases). This CDR3 has 13 residues. From germline, CDR1 is LNHDA and CDR2 SQIVND (reference sequence). The germline V and J ends were trimmed by 5 bases and 4 bases, with 9 bases remaining between them. This CDR3 is CASSSQGNQPQHF. The CDR3 region has the DNA TGTGCCAGTAGTTCTCAGGGAAATCAGCCCCAGCATTTT. Using reference TRBV19 and TRBJ1-5 for the parts outside the CDR3, the full variable domain is DGGITQSPKYLFRKEGQNVTLSCEQNLNHDAMYWYRQDPGQGLRLIYYSQIVNDFQKGDIAEGYSVSREKKESFPLTVTSAQKNPTAFYLCASSSQGNQPQHFGDGTRLSIL.

As regards this clone: Other DNA sequences in this specimen translate into the identical CDR3. V gene TRBV27 combines with J gene TRBJ2-6, with D uncertain. V was cut by 2 bases and J by 2 bases, with 4 bases left in between. The CDR3 runs to 14 residues. The germline V gene encodes CDR1 MNHEY and CDR2 SMNVEV (reference sequence). The CDR3, as DNA: TGTGCCAGCAGTTTAAACCCTGGGGCCAACGTCCTGACTTTC. Translated: CASSLNPGANVLTF.

The chain combines TRBV5-8 with TRBJ1-3, with D perhaps TRBD1 (5 bases). Trimming took 3 bases from V and 0 from J, leaving 10 bases between them. CDR1 and CDR2 (germline): SGHTS, YDEGEE. This CDR3 comprises 15 residues. This CDR3 is CASSSGGGSGNTIYF. CDR3 nucleotide sequence: TGTGCCAGCAGCTCCGGGGGGGGCTCTGGAAACACCATATATTTT. The variable domain in full, completed from reference TRBV5-8 and TRBJ1-3, reads EAGVTQSPTHLIKTRGQQATLRCSPISGHTSVYWYQQALGLGLQFLLWYDEGEERNRGNFPPRFSGRQFPNYSSELNVNALELEDSALYLCASSSGGGSGNTIYFGEGSWLTVV.

The gene calls are TRBV28 and TRBJ1-1; tentatively, D is TRBD1 (6 bases). The CDR3 contains 15 residues. Trimming shortened V by 1 base and J by 7 bases, and 16 bases separated the two germline ends. CDR1 is MDHEN and CDR2 is SYDVKM in the germline V gene. The CDR3 DNA sequence: TGTGCCAGCAGTTTATTTCCGCAGGGGCCCCTTGAAGCTTTCTTT. Translation: CASSLFPQGPLEAFF.

This clone was recorded a few times. V is TRBV6-5 and J is TRBJ1-2, with D perhaps TRBD1 (6 bases). Germline CDR1 MNHEY, CDR2 SVGAGI. The CDR3 runs to 13 residues. V shed 6 bases and J shed 3 bases, with 11 bases lying between them. The DNA for the CDR3 is TGTGCCAGCAGGCGGGGGGCCGACTATGGCTACACCTTC. It yields the protein CASRRGADYGYTF.

The chain combines TRBV14 with TRBJ2-7; 7 bases line up with TRBD1. This CDR3 region has 14 residues. The germline CDR1 and CDR2 sequences are SGHDN and FVKESK. V dropped 5 bases and J dropped 3; count of bases not matched to a gene: 7. The DNA of the CDR3 is TGTGCCAGCAGCAACAGGGGAAATATCTACGAGCAGTACTTC. It translates to CASSNRGNIYEQYF.

The chain joins TRBV2 to TRBJ2-7; TRBD1 is a possible D gene (7 bases). This CDR3 contains 15 residues. The V gene's germline CDR1 is SNHLY and CDR2 FYNNEI. The V gene lost 5 bases and the J gene lost 3 bases, with 17 bases spanning the gap. Written as DNA, the CDR3 is TGTGCCAGCAGTCGCGGGACAGAGATTCTCTACGAGCAGTACTTC. Protein sequence: CASSRGTEILYEQYF.

This clone was counted once. The rearrangement joins TRBV5-1 to TRBJ2-7; 7 bases map to TRBD2. The CDR3 spans 15 residues. Germline CDR1 and CDR2: SGHRS and YFSETQ. Losses at the gene ends were 0 bases for V and 2 bases for J; bases not matched to a gene: 5. The CDR3 DNA reads TGCGCCAGCAGCTTGGTGGTGGGAGGGCCCTACGAGCAGTACTTC. As protein: CASSLVVGGPYEQYF. Combining the CDR3 with reference TRBV5-1 and TRBJ2-7 gives the whole variable domain KAGVTQTPRYLIKTRGQQVTLSCSPISGHRSVSWYQQTPGQGLQFLFEYFSETQRNKGNFPGRFSGRQFSNSRSEMNVSTLELGDSALYLCASSLVVGGPYEQYFGPGTRLTVT.

This clone is a singleton in its sample. V and J are TRBV5-6 and TRBJ1-2, with D possibly TRBD1 on 5 matching bases. The CDR3 spans 13 residues. Trimming pared 4 bases from V and 1 base from J, leaving 8 bases between. Germline-derived CDR1 and CDR2 are SGHDT and YYEEEE. The CDR3 DNA reads as TGTGCCAGCAGCCCACAGGTTAACTATGGCTACACCTTC. Its protein is CASSPQVNYGYTF. Full variable domain (rest looked up from reference TRBV5-6 and TRBJ1-2): DAGVTQSPTHLIKTRGQQVTLRCSPKSGHDTVSWYQQALGQGPQFIFQYYEEEERQRGNFPDRFSGHQFPNYSSELNVNALLLGDSALYLCASSPQVNYGYTFGSGTRLTVV.

The rearrangement uses TRBV10-3 and TRBJ2-2; D gene unclear. This CDR3 contains 14 residues. Germline CDR1 is ENHRY and CDR2 is SYGVKD. V lost 2 bases to trimming and J lost 2 bases, with 6 bases between them. The CDR3 region is CAISEGRNTGELFF. The DNA for the CDR3 is TGTGCCATCAGTGAGGGCAGAAACACCGGGGAGCTGTTTTTT.